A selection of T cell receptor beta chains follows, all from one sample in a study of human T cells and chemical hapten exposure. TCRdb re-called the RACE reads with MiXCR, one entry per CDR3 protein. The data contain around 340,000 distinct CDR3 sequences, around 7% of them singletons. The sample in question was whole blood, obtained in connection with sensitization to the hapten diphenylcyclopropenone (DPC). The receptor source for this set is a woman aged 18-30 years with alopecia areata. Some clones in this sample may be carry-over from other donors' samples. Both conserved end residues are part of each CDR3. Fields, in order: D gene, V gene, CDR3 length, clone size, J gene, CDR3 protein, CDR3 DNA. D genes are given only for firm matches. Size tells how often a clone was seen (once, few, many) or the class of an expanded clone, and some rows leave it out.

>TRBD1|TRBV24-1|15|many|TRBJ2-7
CATSDVGQPADEQYF
TGTGCCACCAGTGACGTGGGACAGCCCGCCGACGAGCAGTACTTC
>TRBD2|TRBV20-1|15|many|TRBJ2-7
CSASMLAGVSYEQYF
TGCAGTGCTAGTATGCTAGCGGGCGTCTCTTACGAGCAGTACTTC
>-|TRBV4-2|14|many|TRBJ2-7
CASSQVDHSYEQYF
TGTGCCAGCAGCCAAGTGGACCACTCCTACGAGCAGTACTTC
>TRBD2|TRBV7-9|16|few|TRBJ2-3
CASSPRASGSTDTQYF
TGTGCCAGCAGCCCTAGGGCTAGCGGGAGCACAGATACGCAGTATTTT
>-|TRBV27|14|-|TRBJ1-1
CASSFRGAHTEAFF
TGTGCCAGCAGTTTTCGGGGGGCGCATACTGAAGCCTTCTTT
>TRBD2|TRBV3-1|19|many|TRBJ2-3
CASSQEGLAGGSRLDTQYF
TGTGCCAGCAGCCAAGAGGGGCTAGCGGGGGGGTCTCGGTTAGATACGCAGTATTTT
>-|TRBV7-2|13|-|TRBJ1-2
CASSRERNYGYTF
TGTGCCAGCAGCCGAGAGCGGAACTATGGCTACACCTTC
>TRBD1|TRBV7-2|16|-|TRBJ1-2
CASSRGPGQGPNGYTF
TGTGCCAGCAGCCGGGGCCCGGGACAGGGGCCCAATGGCTACACCTTC
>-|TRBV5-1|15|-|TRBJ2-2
CASSLAGGRSGELFF
TGCGCCAGCAGCTTGGCAGGAGGAAGGTCCGGGGAGCTGTTTTTT
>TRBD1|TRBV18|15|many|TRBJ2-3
CASSRNGQGTDTQYF
TGTGCCAGCTCTCGAAATGGACAGGGAACAGATACGCAGTATTTT
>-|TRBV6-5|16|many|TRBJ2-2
CASTFTGTQNTGELFF
TGTGCCAGCACCTTTACCGGGACCCAGAACACCGGGGAGCTGTTTTTT
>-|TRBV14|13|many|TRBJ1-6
CASSRFGTSPLHF
TGTGCCAGCAGCCGGTTTGGGACCTCACCCCTCCACTTT
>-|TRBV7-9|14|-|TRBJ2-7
CASSPGSSSYEQYF
TGTGCCAGCAGCCCGGGAAGTAGCTCCTACGAGCAGTACTTC
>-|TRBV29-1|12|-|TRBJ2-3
CSVGRAEDTQYF
TGCAGCGTTGGTAGGGCTGAAGATACGCAGTATTTT
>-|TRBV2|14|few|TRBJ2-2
CASSFLSDTGELFF
TGTGCCAGCAGTTTTTTATCGGACACCGGGGAGCTGTTTTTT
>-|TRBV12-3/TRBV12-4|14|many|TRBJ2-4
CASSEVIAKNIQYF
TGTGCCAGCAGCGAAGTAATAGCCAAAAACATTCAGTACTTC
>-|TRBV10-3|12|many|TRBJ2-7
CAISERGDEQYF
TGTGCCATCAGTGAGAGGGGTGATGAGCAGTACTTC
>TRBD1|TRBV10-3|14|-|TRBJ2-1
CAISPGTGEDEQFF
TGTGCCATCAGTCCCGGGACAGGGGAGGATGAGCAGTTCTTC
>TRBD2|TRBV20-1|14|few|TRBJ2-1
CSASTSGAYNEQFF
TGCAGTGCTAGTACAAGCGGGGCATACAATGAGCAGTTCTTC
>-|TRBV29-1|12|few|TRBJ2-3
CSVVEGVDTQYF
TGCAGCGTTGTTGAGGGTGTGGATACGCAGTATTTT
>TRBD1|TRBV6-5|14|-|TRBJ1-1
CASSRRGQNTEAFF
TGTGCCAGCAGTCGGAGGGGGCAAAACACTGAAGCTTTCTTT
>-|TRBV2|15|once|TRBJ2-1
CASSLRGTSYNEQSF
TGTGCCAGCAGCCTCCGGGGAACCTCCTACAATGAGCAGTCCTTC
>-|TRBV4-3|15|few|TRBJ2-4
CASSQDNGSKNIQYF
TGCGCCAGCAGCCAAGATAACGGATCCAAAAACATTCAGTACTTC
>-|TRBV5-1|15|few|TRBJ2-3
CASSLLLGGTDTQYF
TGCGCCAGCAGCTTGTTACTAGGGGGCACAGATACGCAGTATTTT
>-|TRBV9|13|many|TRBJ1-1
CASSVDGDTEAFF
TGTGCCAGCAGCGTAGATGGAGACACTGAAGCTTTCTTT
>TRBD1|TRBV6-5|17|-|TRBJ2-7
CASSGFSDRGTVYEQYF
TGTGCCAGCAGTGGGTTTTCTGACAGGGGGACGGTCTACGAGCAGTACTTC
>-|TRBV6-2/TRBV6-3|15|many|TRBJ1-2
CASTAGSGNDYGYTF
TGTGCCAGCACCGCTGGAAGTGGGAACGACTATGGCTACACCTTC
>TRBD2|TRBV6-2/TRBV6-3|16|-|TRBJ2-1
CASSYGASGTYNEQFF
TGTGCCAGCAGTTACGGTGCTAGCGGGACCTACAATGAGCAGTTCTTC
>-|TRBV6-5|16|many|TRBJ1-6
CASSRGEGRNNSPLHF
TGTGCCAGCAGCCGGGGGGAGGGACGGAATAATTCACCCCTCCACTTT
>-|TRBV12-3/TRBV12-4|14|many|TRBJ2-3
CASSFQGPTDTQYF
TGTGCCAGCAGTTTCCAGGGACCGACAGATACGCAGTATTTT
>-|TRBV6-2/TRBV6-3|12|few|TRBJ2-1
CASSPTRFTPFF
TGTGCCAGCAGTCCGACCCGCTTTACCCCGTTCTTC
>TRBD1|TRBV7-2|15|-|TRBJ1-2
CASSPTDREVGGYTF
TGTGCCAGCAGCCCTACGGACAGGGAAGTTGGTGGCTACACCTTC
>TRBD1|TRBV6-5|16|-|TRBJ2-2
CASNTLFRGQGGELFF
TGTGCCAGCAATACACTTTTCAGGGGGCAGGGCGGGGAGCTGTTTTTT
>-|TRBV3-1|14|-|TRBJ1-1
CASSQEEGATEAFF
TGTGCCAGCAGCCAAGAAGAGGGTGCCACTGAAGCTTTCTTT
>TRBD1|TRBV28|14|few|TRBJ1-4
CASSLWTGGEKLFF
TGTGCCAGCAGTCTGTGGACAGGAGGCGAAAAACTGTTTTTT
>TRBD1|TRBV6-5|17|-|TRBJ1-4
CASSYSRDRGTNEKLFF
TGTGCCAGCAGTTACTCCCGGGACAGGGGAACAAATGAAAAACTGTTTTTT
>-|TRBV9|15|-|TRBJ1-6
CASSVAHGGNSPLHF
TGTGCCAGCAGCGTAGCTCATGGGGGTAATTCACCCCTCCACTTT
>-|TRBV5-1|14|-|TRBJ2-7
CASSLERSSYEQYF
TGCGCCAGCAGCTTGGAGAGGAGTTCCTACGAGCAGTACTTC
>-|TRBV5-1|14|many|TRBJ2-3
CASRPDRHTDTQYF
TGCGCCAGCAGACCCGACAGACACACAGATACGCAGTATTTT
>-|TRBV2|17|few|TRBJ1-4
CASSEPPINVFNEKLFF
TGTGCCAGCAGTGAGCCGCCTATCAACGTTTTTAATGAAAAACTGTTTTTT
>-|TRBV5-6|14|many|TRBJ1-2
CASSPMRADYGYTF
TGTGCCAGCAGTCCCATGAGGGCTGACTATGGCTACACCTTC
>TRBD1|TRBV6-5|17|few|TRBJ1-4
CASSLTIQGAVTEKLFF
TGTGCCAGCAGTCTGACCATCCAGGGGGCGGTGACTGAAAAACTGTTTTTT
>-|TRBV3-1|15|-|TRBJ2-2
CASSQEGRIGGELFF
TGTGCCAGCAGCCAAGAGGGGAGAATCGGCGGGGAGCTGTTTTTT
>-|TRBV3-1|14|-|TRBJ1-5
CASSPTALNQPQHF
TGTGCCAGCAGCCCCACCGCATTGAATCAGCCCCAGCATTTT
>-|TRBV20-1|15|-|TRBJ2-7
CSARDQGHSSYEQYF
TGCAGTGCTAGAGATCAAGGGCACAGCTCCTACGAGCAGTACTTC
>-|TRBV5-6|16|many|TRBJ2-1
CASSLGSGTLYNEQFF
TGTGCCAGCAGCTTGGGATCGGGAACTCTCTACAATGAGCAGTTCTTC
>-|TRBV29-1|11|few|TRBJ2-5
CSSGPGETQYF
TGCAGCTCCGGGCCCGGGGAGACCCAGTACTTC
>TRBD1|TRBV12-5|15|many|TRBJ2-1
CASGLGTGLYNEQFF
TGTGCTAGTGGTTTGGGGACAGGGCTATACAATGAGCAGTTCTTC